Each of the 28 T cell receptor beta chains below was sequenced from the same sample in a study of tumor T cells in aggressive B-cell lymphoma. Sequenced by immunoSEQ multiplex PCR; TCRdb stores in-frame clones only, minus some. This sample has around 2,000 clones, with roughly 95% found just once. Sequenced sample: tumor tissue. These receptor sequences come from an adult with diffuse large B cell lymphoma.

The chain combines TRBV7-9 with TRBJ1-4; a possible D gene is TRBD1 (5 bases). The V gene lost 4 bases and the J gene lost 6 bases, with 12 bases spanning the gap. Germline assignment: CDR1 SEHNR and CDR2 FQNEAQ (reference sequence). CDR3 length equals 14 residues. The CDR3 DNA sequence: TGTGCCAGCAGCTCAAGACAGAACTATGAAAAACTGTTTTTT. Protein product: CASSSRQNYEKLFF.

This clone has only one observation. This chain's CDR3 is CASSSQTYEQYF. CDR3 DNA: TGTGCCAGCAGTTCCCAAACCTACGAGCAGTACTTC. The chain is built from TRBV6-6 and TRBJ2-7, with D unresolved. Trimming stripped 4 bases from V and 2 bases from J, with 6 bases between. Germline loops: CDR1 MNHNY, CDR2 SVGAGI (reference sequence). The CDR3 length is 12 residues.

This rearrangement joins TRBV21-1 to TRBJ1-5. TRBV21-1 is termed a pseudogene. The CDR3 is made up of 17 amino acids. The CDR3, as DNA: TGTGCCAGCAGGTTGGGTGTAGCTACATTGCATCATCAGCCCCAGCATTTT. Translating gives CASRLGVATLHHQPQHF.

This clone came up once. The CDR3 does not close with the conserved phenylalanine or tryptophan, likely indicating a read error. This chain links TRBV29-1 with TRBJ1-2, with D perhaps matching TRBD1 (5 bases). The germline gives CDR1 SQVTM, CDR2 ANQGSEA. This CDR3 has 13 amino acids. Trimming removed 5 bases from V and 6 bases from J, with 16 bases in between. The CDR3 reads CSVFLDSTHGYTL. The CDR3 nucleotides are TGCAGCGTTTTTCTCGACAGCACCCATGGCTACACCCTC.

V is TRBV7-2 and J is TRBJ1-5; D is undetermined. Trimming left V 3 bases short and J 0 bases short, with 3 bases between. CDR1 SGHTA and CDR2 FQGNSA come from the germline V gene. The CDR3 loop spans 13 amino acids. CDR3 region: CASSFSSNQPQHF. The CDR3 region has the DNA TGTGCCAGCAGCTTCAGTAGCAATCAGCCCCAGCATTTT.

The rearrangement links TRBV11-3 to TRBJ2-1; a possible D gene is TRBD2 (7 bases). V lost 3 bases, J lost 6 bases, and 9 bases lay in between. Germline CDR1 is SGHNT and CDR2 is YENEEA. The CDR3 is 13 amino acids. CDR3 amino acids: CASSFRGGNEQFF. DNA for the CDR3: TGTGCCAGCAGCTTTAGGGGGGGCAATGAGCAGTTCTTC.

A single count supports this clone. The chain has TRBV15 and TRBJ2-3; TRBD1 is a possible D gene (5 bases). V lost 1 base to trimming and J lost 2 bases, with 7 bases between them. Germline V gene lookup returns CDR1 LNHNV and CDR2 YYDKDF (reference sequence). The CDR3 is made up of 14 amino acids. The CDR3 loop is CATSRAGYTDTQYF. The CDR3 bases are TGTGCCACCAGCAGAGCAGGGTACACAGATACGCAGTATTTT. Full variable domain (rest looked up from reference TRBV15 and TRBJ2-3): DAMVIQNPRYQVTQFGKPVTLSCSQTLNHNVMYWYQQKSSQAPKLLFHYYDKDFNNEADTPDNFQSRRPNTSFCFLDIRSPGLGDTAMYLCATSRAGYTDTQYFGPGTRLTVL.

This sequence joins TRBV19 and TRBJ1-2, with TRBD1 as a possible D gene (6 bases). Between the trimmed V and J ends, which lost 2 bases and 3 bases, there was a span of 16 bases. From germline, CDR1 is LNHDA and CDR2 SQIVND (reference sequence). The CDR3 is made up of 16 amino acids. The CDR3 sequence: CASSISGRQVYYGYTF. DNA of the CDR3: TGTGCCAGTAGTATAAGTGGTCGACAGGTATACTATGGCTACACCTTC.

The chain uses TRBV19 and TRBJ2-3, with D maybe TRBD2 (6 bases). The V end was cut by 8 bases, the J end by 1 base, with 10 bases between. From germline, CDR1 is LNHDA and CDR2 SQIVND (reference sequence). The CDR3 is 13 residues long. CDR3: CASRASGTDTQYF. The CDR3 DNA reads as TGTGCCAGTCGAGCTAGCGGCACAGATACGCAGTATTTT.

V is TRBV6-6 and J is TRBJ2-5; weak D call: TRBD1 (6 bases). There are 15 residues in the CDR3. V was pared by 4 bases and J by 4 bases, with 16 bases between. Per germline, CDR1 MNHNY and CDR2 SVGAGI (reference sequence). CDR3 residues: CASSFPLQGGETQYF. CDR3 bases: TGTGCCAGCAGTTTTCCTTTACAGGGCGGAGAGACCCAGTACTTC.

The gene calls are TRBV10-3 and TRBJ2-3, with TRBD2 identical over 8 bases. This CDR3 region has 18 residues. With V trimmed by 4 bases and J by 0 bases, 12 bases remained unmatched. Germline V CDR1 and CDR2: ENHRY, SYGVKD. The CDR3 is CAISGAGGKRTSTDTQYF. CDR3 nucleotide sequence: TGTGCCATCAGTGGTGCGGGGGGAAAGAGGACTAGCACAGATACGCAGTATTTT.

The J gene is TRBJ1-2, the V gene TRBV15; tentatively, D is TRBD1 (5 bases). CDR3 length equals 13 residues. Germline V CDR1 and CDR2: LNHNV, YYDKDF (reference sequence). The V end was cut by 9 bases, the J end by 2 bases, with 13 bases between. The DNA for the CDR3 is TGTGCCACAAACAATGACAGAAACTATGGCTACACCTTC. The encoded protein is CATNNDRNYGYTF.

The gene calls are TRBV6-1 and TRBJ1-5, with D hard to call. CDR3 length equals 14 residues. V was pared by 3 bases and J by 2 bases, with 8 bases between. CDR1 and CDR2 from the germline V gene are MNHNS and SASEGT. The CDR3 spells CASSDLRGNQPQHF. Written as DNA, the CDR3 is TGTGCCAGCAGTGATTTGAGGGGCAATCAGCCCCAGCATTTT.

The chain links TRBV20-1 to TRBJ2-1; TRBD2 might be the D (5 bases). V lost 3 bases and J 7 bases, leaving 7 bases between the germline ends. CDR3 size: 11 residues. Germline CDR1 and CDR2: DFQATT and SNEGSKA (reference sequence). The CDR3 bases are TGCAGTGCTAGGAGGGTGAATGAGCAGTTCTTC. Its protein product is CSARRVNEQFF.

V and J are TRBV6-1 and TRBJ1-1, with a possible D match to TRBD1 (5 bases). CDR1 and CDR2 (germline): MNHNS, SASEGT. The CDR3 extends over 13 amino acids. V lost 10 bases, J lost 1 base, and 13 bases lay in between. The CDR3 region has the DNA TGTGCCACCAACGTCGGGGGGAACACTGAAGCTTTCTTT. Protein product: CATNVGGNTEAFF.

In regard to this clone: Relative to the germline gene, one junction end is altered; a read error may explain this. This CDR3 is also generated by other DNA sequences in the sample. This sequence joins TRBV9 and TRBJ1-4, with D unclear. The CDR3 is made up of 14 amino acids. Per the germline V gene, CDR1 is SGDLS and CDR2 is YYNGEE. CDR3: CASSAEGSREKLFF. CDR3 coding DNA: TGTGCCAGCAGCGCCGAGGGTTCTCGAGAAAAACTGTTCTTT.

The CDR3 is CASSRVPIPRTSGLTYEQYF. Written as DNA, the CDR3 is TGTGCCAGCAGCCGCGTACCCATTCCTCGGACTAGCGGACTAACCTACGAGCAGTACTTC. The J gene is TRBJ2-5, the V gene TRBV14; 10 bases line up with TRBD2. The DNA end is a closer match to TRBJ2-7, so the J assignment may be wrong. The CDR3 consists of 20 residues. The germline V gene encodes CDR1 SGHDN and CDR2 FVKESK.

The sample holds a few counts of this clone. The chain joins TRBV4-1 to TRBJ1-6, with 9 positions matching TRBD1. Germline V lookup: CDR1 MGHRA, CDR2 YSYEKL. V was pared by 6 bases and J by 10 bases, with 13 bases of the junction left unmatched. This CDR3 spans 16 amino acids. The CDR3, as DNA: TGCGCCAGCAGACCTACCCGGGACAGGGAGAACTCACCCCTCCACTTT. This encodes CASRPTRDRENSPLHF.

This chain links TRBV6-6 with TRBJ1-5; possible D gene TRBD1, 5 bases. CDR1 MNHNY and CDR2 SVGAGI come from the germline V gene (reference sequence). V lost 6 bases, J lost 6 bases, and 18 bases lay in between. The CDR3 extends over 15 amino acids. The DNA of the CDR3 is TGTGCCAGCAGAATAACAAGGTGGGGGGTTCAGCCCCAGCATTTT. This gives the protein CASRITRWGVQPQHF.

The V and J genes are TRBV5-1 and TRBJ1-2; 11 bases are shared with TRBD1. CDR1 and CDR2 from the germline V gene are SGHRS and YFSETQ. The CDR3 runs 15 residues. J lost 6 bases, V lost 4 bases, and 8 bases had no gene match. CDR3 coding DNA: TGCGCCAGCAGCGGAGGACAGGGGGCGGTCGATGGCTACACCTTC. Its protein product is CASSGGQGAVDGYTF.

This chain joins TRBV4-1 and TRBJ2-7, with no clear D. The V end lost 3 bases, the J end lost 3 bases, and 15 bases lay between the germline ends. The CDR3 totals 15 residues. The V gene's germline CDR1 is MGHRA and CDR2 YSYEKL. The CDR3: CASSHPQTSGYEQYF. The CDR3 nucleotides are TGCGCCAGCAGCCACCCCCAAACGTCAGGCTACGAGCAGTACTTC.

The CDR3 spells CASSPEVVSGNTIYF. The CDR3 region has the DNA TGTGCCAGCAGCCCCGAGGTCGTTTCTGGAAACACCATATATTTT. The genes are TRBV7-9 and TRBJ1-3; D remains unclear. Germline V lookup: CDR1 SEHNR, CDR2 FQNEAQ (reference sequence). The CDR3 covers 15 residues. Trimming cost V 5 bases and J 1 base, with 12 bases left between them.

The count of this clone is one. The V and J genes are TRBV7-3 and TRBJ1-1; D is unclear. Between the trimmed V and J ends, which lost 5 bases and 2 bases, there was a span of 9 bases. Germline V gene data show CDR1 as SGHTA and CDR2 as FQGTGA. CDR3 length: 13 amino acids. The CDR3 region has the DNA TGTGCCAGCAGCGAACAGTTTAACACTGAAGCTTTCTTT. This sequence encodes CASSEQFNTEAFF. Full variable domain (outside the CDR3, taken from reference TRBV7-3 and TRBJ1-1): GAGVSQTPSNKVTEKGKYVELRCDPISGHTALYWYRQSLGQGPEFLIYFQGTGAADDSGLPNDRFFAVRPEGSVSTLKIQRTERGDSAVYLCASSEQFNTEAFFGQGTRLTVV.

The V and J genes are TRBV29-1 and TRBJ1-3, with 9 bases that match TRBD1. J gave up 2 bases and V 6 bases, and 2 bases lay outside the gene matches. The germline gives CDR1 SQVTM, CDR2 ANQGSEA. The CDR3 has 13 amino acids. This CDR3 reads CSVGDRAGNTIYF. In DNA form, the CDR3 reads TGCAGCGTGGGGGACAGGGCTGGAAACACCATATATTTT.

V usage is TRBV5-1 and J usage is TRBJ2-7; 7 nucleotides line up with TRBD2. CDR1 and CDR2 from the germline V gene are SGHRS and YFSETQ. The CDR3 has 17 residues. Trimming took 1 base from V and 5 from J; bases not matched to a gene: 15. The CDR3 loop is CASSLSRGSGSGNEQYF. CDR3 coding DNA: TGCGCCAGCAGCTTGTCCCGCGGGAGCGGGTCAGGAAACGAGCAGTACTTC.

V and J are TRBV13 and TRBJ2-1; 11 nucleotides align to TRBD2. This CDR3 comprises 16 residues. Trimming cost V 1 base and J 4 bases; bases outside gene matches: 3. From germline, CDR1 is PRHDT and CDR2 FYEKMQ (reference sequence). The CDR3 loop is CASSLAASGGYNEQFF. The CDR3 DNA is TGTGCCAGCAGCTTAGCCGCTAGCGGGGGGTACAATGAGCAGTTCTTC.

This clone was seen a single time. The chain joins TRBV5-4 to TRBJ1-6, with D perhaps TRBD1 (6 bases). The CDR3 totals 15 residues. Germline V gives CDR1 SGHNT, CDR2 YYREEE (reference sequence). V lost 4 bases, J lost 9 bases, and 17 bases lay in between. The CDR3 DNA reads TGTGCCAGCAGCCCTCGGGGGGCAACGGGTTCACCCCTCCACTTT. This gives the protein CASSPRGATGSPLHF.

In this sample, this clone turned up once. The V and J genes are TRBV6-1 and TRBJ1-2; TRBD1 matches 9 bases. The CDR3 totals 15 residues. V was pared by 0 bases and J by 5 bases, with 4 bases of the junction left unmatched. Germline CDR1 is MNHNS and CDR2 is SASEGT. This CDR3 reads CASSEAPDRGYGYTF. The CDR3 nucleotides read TGTGCCAGCAGTGAAGCGCCGGACAGGGGTTATGGCTACACCTTC.